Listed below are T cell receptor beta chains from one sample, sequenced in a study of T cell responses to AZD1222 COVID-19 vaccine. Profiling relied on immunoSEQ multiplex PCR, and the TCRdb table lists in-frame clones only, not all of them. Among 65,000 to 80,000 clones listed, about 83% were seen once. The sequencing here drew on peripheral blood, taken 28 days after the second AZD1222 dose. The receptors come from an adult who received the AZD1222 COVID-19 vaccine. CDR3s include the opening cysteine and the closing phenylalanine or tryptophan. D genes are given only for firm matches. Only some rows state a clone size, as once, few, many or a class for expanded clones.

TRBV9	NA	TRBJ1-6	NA	TGTGCCAGCAGTGTGGGAGGGTATAATTCACCCCTCCACTTT	CASSVGGYNSPLHF
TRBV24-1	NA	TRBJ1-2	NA	TGTGCCACCAGTGATGTGGGCCTAACAGGAGGCTACACCTTC	CATSDVGLTGGYTF
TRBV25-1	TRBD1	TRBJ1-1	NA	TGTGCCAGCAGTGGGGACAGAAGGAACACTGAAGCTTTCTTT	CASSGDRRNTEAFF
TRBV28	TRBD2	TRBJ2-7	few	TGTGCCAGCAGGCCGACTGGCGGGAGTTTCTACGAGCAGTACTTC	CASRPTGGSFYEQYF
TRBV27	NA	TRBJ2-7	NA	TGTGCCAGCAGTTCACGAAGTTTGTACGAGCAGTACTTC	CASSSRSLYEQYF
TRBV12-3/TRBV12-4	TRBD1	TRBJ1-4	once	TGTGCCAGCAGTTTGGGACAGAATCAAAAACTGTTTTTT	CASSLGQNQKLFF
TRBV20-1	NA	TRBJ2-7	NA	TGCAGTGCTAGTGGCCACTACGAGCAGTACTTC	CSASGHYEQYF
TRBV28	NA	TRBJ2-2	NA	TGTGCCAGCACCTCTTATAGAGGCGGGGAGCTGTTTTTT	CASTSYRGGELFF
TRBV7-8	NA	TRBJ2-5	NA	TGTGCCAGCAGCACCCGAGGTATTGAGACCCAGTACTTC	CASSTRGIETQYF
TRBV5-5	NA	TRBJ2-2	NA	TGTGCCAGCAGGTCGCGATTGGACTCCAGCGGGGAGCTGTTTTTT	CASRSRLDSSGELFF